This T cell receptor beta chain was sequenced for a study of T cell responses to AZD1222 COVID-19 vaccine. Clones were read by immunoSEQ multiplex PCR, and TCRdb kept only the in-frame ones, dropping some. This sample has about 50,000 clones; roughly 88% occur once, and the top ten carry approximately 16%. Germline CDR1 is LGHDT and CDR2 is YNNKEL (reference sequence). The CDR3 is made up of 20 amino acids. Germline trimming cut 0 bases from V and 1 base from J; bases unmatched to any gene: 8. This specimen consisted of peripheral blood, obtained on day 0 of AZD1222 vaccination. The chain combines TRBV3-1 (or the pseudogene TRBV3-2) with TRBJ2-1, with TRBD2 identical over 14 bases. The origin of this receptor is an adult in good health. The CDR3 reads CASSQESATSGGASYNEQFF. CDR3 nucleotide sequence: TGTGCCAGCAGCCAAGAATCCGCGACTAGCGGGGGGGCATCCTACAATGAGCAGTTCTTC.